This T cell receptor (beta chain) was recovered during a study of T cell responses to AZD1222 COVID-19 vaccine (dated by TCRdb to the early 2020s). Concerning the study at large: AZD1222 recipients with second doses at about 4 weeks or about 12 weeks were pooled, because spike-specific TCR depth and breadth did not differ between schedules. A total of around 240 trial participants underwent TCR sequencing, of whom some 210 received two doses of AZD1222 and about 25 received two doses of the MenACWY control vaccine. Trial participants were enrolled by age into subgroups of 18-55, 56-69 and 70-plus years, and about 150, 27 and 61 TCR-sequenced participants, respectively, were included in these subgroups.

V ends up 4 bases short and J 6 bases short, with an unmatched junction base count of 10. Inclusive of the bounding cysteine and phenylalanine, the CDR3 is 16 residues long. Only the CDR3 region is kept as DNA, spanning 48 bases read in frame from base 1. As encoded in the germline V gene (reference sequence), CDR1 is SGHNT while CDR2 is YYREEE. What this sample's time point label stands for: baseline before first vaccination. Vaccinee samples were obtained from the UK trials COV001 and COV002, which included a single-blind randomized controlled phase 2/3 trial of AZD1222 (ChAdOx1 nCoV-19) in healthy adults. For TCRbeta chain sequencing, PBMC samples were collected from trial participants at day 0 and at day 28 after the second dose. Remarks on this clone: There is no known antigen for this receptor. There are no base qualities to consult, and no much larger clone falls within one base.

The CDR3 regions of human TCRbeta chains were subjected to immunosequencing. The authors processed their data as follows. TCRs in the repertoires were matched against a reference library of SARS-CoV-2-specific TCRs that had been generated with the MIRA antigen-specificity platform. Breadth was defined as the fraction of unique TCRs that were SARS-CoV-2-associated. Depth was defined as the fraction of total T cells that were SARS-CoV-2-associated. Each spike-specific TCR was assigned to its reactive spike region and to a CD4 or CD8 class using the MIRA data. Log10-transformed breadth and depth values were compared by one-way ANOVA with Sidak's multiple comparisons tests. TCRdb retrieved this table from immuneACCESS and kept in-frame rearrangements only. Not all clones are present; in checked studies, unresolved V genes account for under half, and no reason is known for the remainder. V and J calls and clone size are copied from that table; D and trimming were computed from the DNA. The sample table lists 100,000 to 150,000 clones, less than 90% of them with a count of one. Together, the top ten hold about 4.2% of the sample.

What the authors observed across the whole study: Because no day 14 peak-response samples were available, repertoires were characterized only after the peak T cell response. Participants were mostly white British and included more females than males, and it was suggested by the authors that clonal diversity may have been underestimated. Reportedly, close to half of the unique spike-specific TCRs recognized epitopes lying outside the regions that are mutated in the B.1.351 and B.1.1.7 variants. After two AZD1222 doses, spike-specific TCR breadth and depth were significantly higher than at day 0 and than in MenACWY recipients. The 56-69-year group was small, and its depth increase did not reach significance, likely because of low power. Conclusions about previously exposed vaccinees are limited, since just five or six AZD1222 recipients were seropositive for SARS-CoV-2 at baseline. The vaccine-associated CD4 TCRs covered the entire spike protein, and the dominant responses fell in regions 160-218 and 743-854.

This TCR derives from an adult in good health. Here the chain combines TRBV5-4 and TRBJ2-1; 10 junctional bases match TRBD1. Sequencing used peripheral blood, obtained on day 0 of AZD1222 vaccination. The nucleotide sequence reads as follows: TGTGCCAGCAGCCATACCGGGACAGGGGTATTCAATGAGCAGTTCTTC. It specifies CASSHTGTGVFNEQFF.